This T cell receptor (beta chain) was retrieved from a study of molecular identifiers for immune sequencing clone quantification. At the level of the study: Replicates involved a five-way split of RNA from around 18,000 or 91,000 naive CD8 cells, with sequencing of four.

This clonotype was detected ten times or more. Its antigen is not known. General study findings and limits: Some 970,000 naive cells reportedly did not prevent detection of spiked Jurkat TCR RNA from one cell.

One entry per CDR3 protein results from TCRdb running MiXCR on the PCR reads. The repertoire consists of more than 300,000 distinct CDR3 sequences, with over 20% occurring once and the leading ten covering over 0.7%. A CD8+CD4-CCR7+CD45RA+ phenotype served as the sorting definition for naive CD8 T cells. The sequence was collected from a human donor in good health. Some libraries in this study had Jurkat cell RNA spiked in. The sequencing input was naive CD8+ T cells from blood, with Jurkat cell RNA spiked in. The subset denotes: FACS-sorted CD8+CD4-CCR7+CD45RA+ naive T cells.

The CDR3 DNA is TGTGCCAGCAGTTACGCAGCCTTGGGTACTGAAGCTTTCTTT. This translates into CASSYAALGTEAFF. The rearrangement joins TRBV6-6 to TRBJ1-1; unclear D gene. Looked up from germline, CDR1 is MNHNY and CDR2 is SVGAGI (reference sequence). Deletions cut 2 bases from V and 5 bases from J, with 12 bases between. CDR3 length: 14 amino acids.